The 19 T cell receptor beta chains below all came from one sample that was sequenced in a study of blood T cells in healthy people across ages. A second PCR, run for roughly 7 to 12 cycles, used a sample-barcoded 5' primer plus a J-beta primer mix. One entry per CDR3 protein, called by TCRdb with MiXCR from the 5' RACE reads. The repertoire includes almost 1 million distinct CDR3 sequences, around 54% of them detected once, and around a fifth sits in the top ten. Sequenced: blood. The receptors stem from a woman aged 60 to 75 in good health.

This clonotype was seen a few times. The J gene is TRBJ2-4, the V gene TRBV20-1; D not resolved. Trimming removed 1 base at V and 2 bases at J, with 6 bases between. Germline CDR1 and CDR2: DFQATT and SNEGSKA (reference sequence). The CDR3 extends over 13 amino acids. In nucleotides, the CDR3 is TGCAGTGCTAGAGCAGTTTCCAAAAACATTCAGTACTTC. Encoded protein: CSARAVSKNIQYF.

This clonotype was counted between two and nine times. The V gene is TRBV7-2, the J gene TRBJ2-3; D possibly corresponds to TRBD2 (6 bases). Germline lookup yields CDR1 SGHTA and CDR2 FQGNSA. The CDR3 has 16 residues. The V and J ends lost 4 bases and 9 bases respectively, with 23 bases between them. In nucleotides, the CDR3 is TGTGCCAGCAGCTCCCAGAGCGGGCAAATGGGTATGACGCAGTATTTT. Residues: CASSSQSGQMGMTQYF.

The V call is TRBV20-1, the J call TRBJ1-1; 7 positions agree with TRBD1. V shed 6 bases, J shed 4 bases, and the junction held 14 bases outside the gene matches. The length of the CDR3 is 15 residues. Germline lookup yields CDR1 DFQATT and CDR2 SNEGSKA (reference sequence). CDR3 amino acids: CSAPEPTGRATEAFF. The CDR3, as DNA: TGCAGTGCCCCCGAGCCGACAGGGCGTGCCACTGAAGCTTTCTTT.

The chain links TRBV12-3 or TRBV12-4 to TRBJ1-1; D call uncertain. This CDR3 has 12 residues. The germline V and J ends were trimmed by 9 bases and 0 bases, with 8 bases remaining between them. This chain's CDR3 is CASVDMNTEAFF. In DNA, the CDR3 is TGTGCCAGTGTTGACATGAACACTGAAGCTTTCTTT.

Here the CDR3 DNA reads TGCGCCAGCAGCTTGGGGCGGGTTGAAGCTTTCTTT. This codes for CASSLGRVEAFF. This rearrangement joins TRBV5-1 to TRBJ1-1, with unresolved D. This CDR3 comprises 12 residues. Trimming pared 0 bases from V and 7 bases from J, leaving 7 bases between. Germline-derived CDR1 and CDR2 are SGHRS and YFSETQ.

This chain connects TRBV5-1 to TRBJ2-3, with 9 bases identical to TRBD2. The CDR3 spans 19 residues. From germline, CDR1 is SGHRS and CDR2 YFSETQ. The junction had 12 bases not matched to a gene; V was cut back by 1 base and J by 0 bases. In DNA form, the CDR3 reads TGCGCCAGCAGCTTGAGGGGGCCGACCACTAGCGGGAGCACAGATACGCAGTATTTT. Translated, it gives CASSLRGPTTSGSTDTQYF.

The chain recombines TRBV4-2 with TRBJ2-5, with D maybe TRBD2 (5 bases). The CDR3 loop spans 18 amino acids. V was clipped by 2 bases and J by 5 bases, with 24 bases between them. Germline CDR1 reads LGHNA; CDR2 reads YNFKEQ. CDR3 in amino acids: CASSQIHVGEGVGETQYF. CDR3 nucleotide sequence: TGTGCCAGCAGCCAAATCCACGTGGGTGAGGGTGTTGGGGAGACCCAGTACTTC.

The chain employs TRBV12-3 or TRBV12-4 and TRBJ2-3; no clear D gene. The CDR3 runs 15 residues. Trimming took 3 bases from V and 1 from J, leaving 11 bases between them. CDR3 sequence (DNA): TGTGCCAGCAGTTTTGGAAAGTCCGGCACAGATACGCAGTATTTT. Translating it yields CASSFGKSGTDTQYF.

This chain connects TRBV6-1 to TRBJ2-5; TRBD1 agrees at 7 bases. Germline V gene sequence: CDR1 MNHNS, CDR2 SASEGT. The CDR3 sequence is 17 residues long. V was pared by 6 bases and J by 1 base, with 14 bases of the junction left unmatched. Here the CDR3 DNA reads TGTGCCAGCAGACCACCCCCGAGACAGGGTCTCCAAGAGACCCAGTACTTC. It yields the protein CASRPPPRQGLQETQYF.

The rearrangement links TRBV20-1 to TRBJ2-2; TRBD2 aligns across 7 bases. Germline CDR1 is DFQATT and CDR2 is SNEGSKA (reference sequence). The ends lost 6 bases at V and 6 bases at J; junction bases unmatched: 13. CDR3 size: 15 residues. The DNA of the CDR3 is TGCAGTGCAAGCGGACTAGGGGTGGGGTCCGGGGAGCTGTTTTTT. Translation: CSASGLGVGSGELFF.

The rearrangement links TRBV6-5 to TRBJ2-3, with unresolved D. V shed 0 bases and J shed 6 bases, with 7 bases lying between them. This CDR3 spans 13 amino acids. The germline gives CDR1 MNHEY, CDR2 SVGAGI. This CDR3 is CASSYSAGDTQYF. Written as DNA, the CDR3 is TGTGCCAGCAGTTACTCGGCCGGGGATACGCAGTATTTT.

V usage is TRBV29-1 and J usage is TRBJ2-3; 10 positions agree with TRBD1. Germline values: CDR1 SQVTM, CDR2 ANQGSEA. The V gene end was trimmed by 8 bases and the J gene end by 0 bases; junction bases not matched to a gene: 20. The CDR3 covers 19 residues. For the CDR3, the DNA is TGCAGCTCCATACTGCCCCCCGGGACAGGGGTGTTAAGCACAGATACGCAGTATTTT. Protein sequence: CSSILPPGTGVLSTDTQYF.

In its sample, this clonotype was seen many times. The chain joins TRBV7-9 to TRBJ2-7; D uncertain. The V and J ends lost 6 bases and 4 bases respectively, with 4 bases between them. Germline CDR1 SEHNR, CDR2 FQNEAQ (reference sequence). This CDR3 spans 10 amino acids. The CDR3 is CASSLYEQYF. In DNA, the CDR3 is TGTGCCAGCAGTTTGTACGAGCAGTACTTC.

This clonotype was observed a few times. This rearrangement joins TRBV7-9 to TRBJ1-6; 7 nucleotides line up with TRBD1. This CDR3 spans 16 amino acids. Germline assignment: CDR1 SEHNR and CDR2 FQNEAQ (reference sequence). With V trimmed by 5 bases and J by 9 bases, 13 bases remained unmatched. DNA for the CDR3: TGTGCCAGCAGCCCGGGACAGCGCCGGCCGGGTTCACCCCTCCACTTT. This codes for CASSPGQRRPGSPLHF. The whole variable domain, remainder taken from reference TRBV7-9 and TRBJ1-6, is DTGVSQNPRHKITKRGQNVTFRCDPISEHNRLYWYRQTLGQGPEFLTYFQNEAQLEKSRLLSDRFSAERPKGSFSTLEIQRTEQGDSAMYLCASSPGQRRPGSPLHFGNGTRLTVT.

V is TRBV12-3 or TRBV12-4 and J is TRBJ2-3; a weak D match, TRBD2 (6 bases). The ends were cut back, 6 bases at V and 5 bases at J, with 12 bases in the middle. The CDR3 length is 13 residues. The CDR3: CASSTLGGDTQYF. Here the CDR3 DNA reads TGTGCCAGCAGCACCCTGGGGGGAGATACGCAGTATTTT.

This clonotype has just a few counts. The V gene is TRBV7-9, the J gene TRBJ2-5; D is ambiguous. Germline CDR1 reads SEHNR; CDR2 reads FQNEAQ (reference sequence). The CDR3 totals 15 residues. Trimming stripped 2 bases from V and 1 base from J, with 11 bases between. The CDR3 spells CASSLTSVGQETQYF. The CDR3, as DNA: TGTGCCAGCAGCTTAACTTCGGTTGGCCAAGAGACCCAGTACTTC.

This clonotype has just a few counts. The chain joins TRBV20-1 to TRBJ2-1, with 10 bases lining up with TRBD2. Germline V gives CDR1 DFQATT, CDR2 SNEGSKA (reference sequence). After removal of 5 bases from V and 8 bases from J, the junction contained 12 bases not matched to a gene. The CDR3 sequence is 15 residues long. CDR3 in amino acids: CSAALTSGMIYEQFF. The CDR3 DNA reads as TGCAGTGCTGCCCTAACTAGCGGGATGATCTATGAGCAGTTCTTC.

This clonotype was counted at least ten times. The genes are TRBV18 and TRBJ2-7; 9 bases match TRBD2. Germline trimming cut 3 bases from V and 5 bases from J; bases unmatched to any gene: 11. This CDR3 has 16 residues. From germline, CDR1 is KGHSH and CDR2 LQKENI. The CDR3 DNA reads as TGTGCCAGCTCACCCGCTGGTCGCGGGAGGGCCAACGAGCAGTACTTC. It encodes CASSPAGRGRANEQYF.

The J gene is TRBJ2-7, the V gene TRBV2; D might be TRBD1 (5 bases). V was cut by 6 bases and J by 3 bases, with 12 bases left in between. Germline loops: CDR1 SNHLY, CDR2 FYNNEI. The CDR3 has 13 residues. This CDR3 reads CASSVLQGYEQYF. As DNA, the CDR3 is TGTGCCAGCAGCGTTCTTCAGGGCTACGAGCAGTACTTC.